This passage covers 5 T cell receptor beta chains from one sample sequenced in a study of T-cell memory formation after mild COVID-19. TCRdb re-called the 5' RACE reads through MiXCR, storing one row per CDR3 protein. The table records over 150,000 distinct CDR3 sequences, approximately 17% of them present only once. The sample consisted of PBMCs or a T cell subset sorted from them (not recorded which). Receptors were obtained from a man in his late teens or twenties who had mild COVID-19 (a few samples of this study predate the infection). Cell type and time point are not known.

The J gene is TRBJ1-2, the V gene TRBV6-6, with D possibly TRBD1 on 5 matching bases. The V gene's germline CDR1 is MNHNY and CDR2 SVGAGI (reference sequence). V lost 0 bases to trimming and J lost 4 bases, with 15 bases between them. The CDR3 length is 16 residues. Here the CDR3 DNA reads TGTGCCAGCAGTTACTCGACAGCTACGGGAGGCTATGGCTACACCTTC. Amino acid sequence: CASSYSTATGGYGYTF.

The sample holds a few counts of this clonotype. This rearrangement joins TRBV5-1 to TRBJ2-5; D not resolved. Germline assignment: CDR1 SGHRS and CDR2 YFSETQ. V lost 4 bases to trimming and J lost 1 base, with 11 bases between them. The CDR3 extends over 14 amino acids. The CDR3 protein is CASSTRVAQETQYF. The CDR3 bases are TGCGCCAGCAGCACCCGGGTGGCCCAAGAGACCCAGTACTTC.

The chain carries TRBV7-2 and TRBJ2-2, with 7 bases fitting TRBD1. Germline CDR1 is SGHTA and CDR2 is FQGNSA. This CDR3 is built from 15 residues. V was clipped by 5 bases and J by 0 bases; unmatched bases: 3. The CDR3: CASSEQGTNTGELFF. CDR3 coding DNA: TGTGCCAGCAGCGAACAGGGGACGAACACCGGGGAGCTGTTTTTT.

This clonotype showed up just a few times. The CDR3 spells CASSQSETNEKLFF. CDR3 bases: TGTGCCAGCAGCCAAAGCGAAACTAATGAAAAACTGTTTTTT. The chain carries TRBV3-1 and TRBJ1-4; D remains unclear. CDR1 is LGHDT and CDR2 is YNNKEL in the germline V gene (reference sequence). The CDR3 covers 14 residues. The V gene lost 2 bases and the J gene lost 1 base, with 5 bases spanning the gap. Combining the CDR3 with reference TRBV3-1 and TRBJ1-4 gives the whole variable domain DTAVSQTPKYLVTQMGNDKSIKCEQNLGHDTMYWYKQDSKKFLKIMFSYNNKELIINETVPNRFSPKSPDKAHLNLHINSLELGDSAVYFCASSQSETNEKLFFGSGTQLSVL.

This clonotype was seen a handful of times. The chain recombines TRBV6-5 with TRBJ1-2; TRBD1 matches at 7 bases. The CDR3 is made up of 15 amino acids. V dropped 6 bases and J dropped 7; count of bases not matched to a gene: 14. Germline values: CDR1 MNHEY, CDR2 SVGAGI. This CDR3 is CASSRLFQQGTGYTF. CDR3 sequence (DNA): TGTGCCAGCAGCCGCCTTTTTCAACAGGGGACTGGCTACACCTTC.